The 4 T cell receptor beta chains presented below share a single source sample, sequenced in a study of CD8 T cells in Susac syndrome. Random hexamers served to reverse transcribe roughly 0.45 to 1 ug RNA. TCRdb analysed the immunoSEQ multiplex PCR reads with MiXCR anew, one entry per CDR3 protein. The sample contains under 95,000 distinct CDR3 sequences, 95% of which appear only once. The sequencing sample was made of CD8+ T cells from PBMCs. Receptors were obtained from a human donor with Susac syndrome.

As for this clonotype: The junction shows a germline mismatch at one end, possibly a read error. The chain carries TRBV7-7 and TRBJ2-1; D not resolved. The CDR3 consists of 13 residues. Germline V gene sequence: CDR1 SSHAT, CDR2 FNYEAQ (reference sequence). The CDR3 DNA sequence: TGTGCTAGCAGCTTAGTTCCCAACAATGAGCAGTTCTTC. Protein: CASSLVPNNEQFF. Using reference TRBV7-7 and TRBJ2-1 for the parts outside the CDR3, the full variable domain is GAGVSQSPRYKVTKRGQDVTLRCDPISSHATLYWYQQALGQGPEFLTYFNYEAQPDKSGLPSDRFSAERPEGSISTLTIQRTEQRDSAMYRCASSLVPNNEQFFGPGTRLTVL.

The chain carries TRBV19 and TRBJ2-1, with TRBD2 identical over 9 bases. Germline V lookup: CDR1 LNHDA, CDR2 SQIVND (reference sequence). The CDR3 is made up of 19 amino acids. V dropped 3 bases and J dropped 4; count of bases not matched to a gene: 16. This chain's CDR3 is CASSIGFGGGDGLYNEQFF. The CDR3 bases are TGTGCCAGTAGTATTGGTTTTGGCGGGGGGGACGGATTGTACAATGAGCAGTTCTTC.

This chain joins TRBV3-1 and TRBJ2-1, with D possibly being TRBD2 (8 bases). This CDR3 has 17 amino acids. The germline V gene has CDR1 LGHDT and CDR2 YNNKEL (reference sequence). Trimming shortened V by 0 bases and J by 9 bases, and 21 bases separated the two germline ends. CDR3 amino acids: CASSQEGNSGTAGEQFF. CDR3 DNA: TGTGCCAGCAGCCAAGAAGGGAATAGCGGGACAGCGGGTGAGCAGTTCTTC.

This chain's CDR3 is CATFRTNYGYTF. The CDR3 DNA follows: TGTGCCACCTTTCGAACTAACTATGGCTACACCTTC. This sequence joins TRBV19 and TRBJ1-2; no reliable D call. The germline V gene has CDR1 LNHDA and CDR2 SQIVND (reference sequence). The germline V and J ends were trimmed by 10 bases and 0 bases, with 9 bases remaining between them. CDR3 length: 12 residues.